This T cell receptor beta chain was recovered during a study of blood T cells in healthy people across ages. Drawing of peripheral blood yielded about 9.8 milliliters from each donor. Study-wide points: In older individuals, TCR beta diversity per million T cells was lower, falling roughly linearly with age. Strong correlation linked observed beta diversity and percent naive T cells.

Next came a second PCR, run for about 7 to 12 cycles, which used a sample-barcoded 5' primer along with a J-beta primer mix. TCRdb ran MiXCR on the 5' RACE reads and lists one entry per CDR3 protein. This table has about 690,000 distinct CDR3 sequences, around 41% appearing once. The V end was cut by 0 bases, the J end by 10 bases, with 19 bases between. CDR3 size: 16 residues. Germline V gene sequence: CDR1 DFQATT, CDR2 SNEGSKA (reference sequence). This clonotype was seen just once. Its antigen is as yet unknown. Sequencing was done on a sample of blood. This clonotype originated in a man older than 75 in good health. The genes are TRBV20-1 and TRBJ1-6; the D gene is possibly TRBD1 (6 bases). This CDR3 reads CSARDPREGGRSPLHF. The CDR3 DNA is TGCAGTGCTAGAGATCCCCGGGAGGGGGGTAGATCACCCCTCCACTTT.